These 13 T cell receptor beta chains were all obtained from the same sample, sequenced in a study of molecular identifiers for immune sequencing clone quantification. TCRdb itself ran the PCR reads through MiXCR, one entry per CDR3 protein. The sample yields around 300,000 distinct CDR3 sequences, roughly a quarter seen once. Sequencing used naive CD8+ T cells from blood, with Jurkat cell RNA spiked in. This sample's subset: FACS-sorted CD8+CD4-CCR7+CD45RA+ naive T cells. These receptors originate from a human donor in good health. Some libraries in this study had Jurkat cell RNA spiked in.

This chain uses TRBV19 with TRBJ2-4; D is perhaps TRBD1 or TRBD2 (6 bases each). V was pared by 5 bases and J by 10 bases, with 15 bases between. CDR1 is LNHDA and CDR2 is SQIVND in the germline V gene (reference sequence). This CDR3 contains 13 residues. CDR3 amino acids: CASSPGGVRIQYF. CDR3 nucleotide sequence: TGTGCCAGTAGTCCCGGGGGCGTACGAATTCAGTACTTC.

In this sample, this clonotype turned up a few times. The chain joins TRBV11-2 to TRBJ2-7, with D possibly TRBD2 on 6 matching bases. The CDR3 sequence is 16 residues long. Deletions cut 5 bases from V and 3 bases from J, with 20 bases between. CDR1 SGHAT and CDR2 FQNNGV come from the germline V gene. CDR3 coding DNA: TGTGCCAGCAGCCTCGGACCCGGGACTTCATACTACGAGCAGTACTTC. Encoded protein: CASSLGPGTSYYEQYF.

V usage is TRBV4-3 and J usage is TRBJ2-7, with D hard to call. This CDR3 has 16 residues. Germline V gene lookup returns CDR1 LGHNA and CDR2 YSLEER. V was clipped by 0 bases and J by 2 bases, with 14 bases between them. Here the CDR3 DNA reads TGCGCCAGCAGCCAAGATTTTGGTCCGTCCACCTACGAGCAGTACTTC. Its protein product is CASSQDFGPSTYEQYF.

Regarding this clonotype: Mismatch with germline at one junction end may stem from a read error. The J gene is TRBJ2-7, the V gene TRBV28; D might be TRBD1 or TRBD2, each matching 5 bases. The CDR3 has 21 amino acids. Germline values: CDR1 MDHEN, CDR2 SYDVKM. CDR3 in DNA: TGTGCCGGCAGCTTACGCCAAAACCTTATACTAGTGGCAGGGTTGTCGTACGAGCAGTACTTC. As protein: CAGSLRQNLILVAGLSYEQYF.

The CDR3 coding sequence is TGTGCCAGCAACCCCCGAGACAAAGGAGTTAACACTGAAGCTTTCTTT. Translating gives CASNPRDKGVNTEAFF. This chain connects TRBV21-1 to TRBJ1-1; TRBD1, the table's D call, lacks a check against the DNA. TRBV21-1 is a listed pseudogene. The CDR3 is 16 residues long.

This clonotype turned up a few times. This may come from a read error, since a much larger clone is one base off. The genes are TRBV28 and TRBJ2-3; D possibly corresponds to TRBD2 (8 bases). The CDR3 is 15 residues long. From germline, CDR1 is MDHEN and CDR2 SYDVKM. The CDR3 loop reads CVSRQGLDRTDTQYF. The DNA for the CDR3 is TGTGTCAGCAGACAGGGACTAGATCGCACAGATACGCAGTATTTT.

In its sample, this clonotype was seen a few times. CDR3 coding DNA: TGTGCCAGCAGCTTAACGATAGCGACGACCTACAATGAGCAGTTCTTC. This encodes CASSLTIATTYNEQFF. The rearrangement uses TRBV7-9 and TRBJ2-1, with D tentatively TRBD2 (5 bases). The CDR3 covers 16 residues. Looked up from germline, CDR1 is SEHNR and CDR2 is FQNEAQ (reference sequence). V lost 2 bases and J lost 2, with 13 bases in between.

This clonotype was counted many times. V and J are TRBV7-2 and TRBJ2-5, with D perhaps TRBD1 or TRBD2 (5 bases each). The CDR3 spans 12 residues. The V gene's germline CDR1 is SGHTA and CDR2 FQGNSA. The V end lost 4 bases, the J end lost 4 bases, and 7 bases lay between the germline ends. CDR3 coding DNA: TGTGCCAGCAGCTGGGACCTAGAGACCCAGTACTTC. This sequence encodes CASSWDLETQYF.

The CDR3 DNA sequence: TGTGCCAGCAGTTCCCAGAGGGCAATTCAGCCCCAGCATTTT. Translated, it gives CASSSQRAIQPQHF. V gene TRBV27 combines with J gene TRBJ1-5; no clear D. The V end was cut by 4 bases, the J end by 6 bases, with 13 bases between. Germline CDR1 MNHEY, CDR2 SMNVEV (reference sequence). The CDR3 has 14 residues.

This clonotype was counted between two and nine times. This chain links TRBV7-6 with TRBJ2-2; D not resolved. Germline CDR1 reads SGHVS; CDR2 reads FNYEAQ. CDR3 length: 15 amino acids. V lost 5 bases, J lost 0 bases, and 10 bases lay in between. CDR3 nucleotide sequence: TGTGCCAGCAGCCCAGACGACCCGAACACCGGGGAGCTGTTTTTT. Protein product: CASSPDDPNTGELFF.

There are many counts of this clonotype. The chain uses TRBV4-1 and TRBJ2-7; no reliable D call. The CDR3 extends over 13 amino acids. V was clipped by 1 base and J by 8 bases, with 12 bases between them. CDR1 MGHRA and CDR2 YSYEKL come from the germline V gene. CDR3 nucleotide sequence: TGCGCCAGCAGCCAAGCGAGCACAAGCCAGCAGTACTTC. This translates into CASSQASTSQQYF.

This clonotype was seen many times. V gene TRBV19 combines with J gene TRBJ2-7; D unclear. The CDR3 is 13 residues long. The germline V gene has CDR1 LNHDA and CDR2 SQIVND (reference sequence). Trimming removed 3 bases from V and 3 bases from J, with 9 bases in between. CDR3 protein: CASSIPGSYEQYF. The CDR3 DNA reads TGTGCCAGTAGTATCCCGGGCAGCTACGAGCAGTACTTC.

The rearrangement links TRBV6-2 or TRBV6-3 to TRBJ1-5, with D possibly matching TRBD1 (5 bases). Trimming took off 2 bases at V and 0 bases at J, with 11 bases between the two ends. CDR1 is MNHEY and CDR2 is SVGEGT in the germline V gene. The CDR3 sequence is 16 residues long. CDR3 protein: CASSYLPTDSNQPQHF. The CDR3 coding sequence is TGTGCCAGCAGTTACCTCCCGACAGATAGCAATCAGCCCCAGCATTTT.